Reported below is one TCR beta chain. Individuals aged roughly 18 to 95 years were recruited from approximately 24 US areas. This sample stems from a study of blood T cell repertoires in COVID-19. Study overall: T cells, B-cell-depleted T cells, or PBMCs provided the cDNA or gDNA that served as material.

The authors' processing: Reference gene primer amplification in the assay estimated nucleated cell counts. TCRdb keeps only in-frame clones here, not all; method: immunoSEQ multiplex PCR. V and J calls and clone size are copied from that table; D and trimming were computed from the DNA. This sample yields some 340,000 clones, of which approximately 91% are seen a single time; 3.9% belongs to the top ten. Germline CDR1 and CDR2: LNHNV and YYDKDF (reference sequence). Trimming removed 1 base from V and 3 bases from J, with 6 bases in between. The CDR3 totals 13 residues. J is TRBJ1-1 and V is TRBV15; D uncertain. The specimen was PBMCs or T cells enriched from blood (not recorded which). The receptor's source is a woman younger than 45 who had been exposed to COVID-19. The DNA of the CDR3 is TGTGCCACCAGCAGAGCGGGAGACACTGAAGCTTTCTTT. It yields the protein CATSRAGDTEAFF.